This T cell receptor beta chain was profiled in a study of shared clonotypes between healthy human individuals. Study-wide findings and caveats: The low donor count limited represented genetic and exposure-history diversity. Clonotype sharing among donors was thought likely to change with sequencing depth.

Replicate sorted-subset PCRs were loaded with 150 to 200 ng DNA, about 28,000 T cell genomes. Here immunoSEQ multiplex PCR was the method, and the copy in TCRdb shows in-frame clones only, minus some. The sample has fewer than 400,000 clones; about 74% are singletons. CDR3 size: 14 residues. CDR1 and CDR2 (germline): SGHTA, FQGNSA. Trimming removed 5 bases from V and 2 bases from J; junction bases left unmatched: 3. Notes on this clone: Its specificity is not known.

This sequence originates from a man aged 30 to 39 in good health. The gene calls are TRBV7-2 and TRBJ1-2; 9 nucleotides agree with TRBD1. The sample comprised memory CD4+ T cells sorted from blood. Subset of the sample: CD45RA-negative fraction. The DNA for the CDR3 is TGTGCCAGCAGCGCCGACAGGGGGAACTATGGCTACACCTTC. Translating gives CASSADRGNYGYTF.